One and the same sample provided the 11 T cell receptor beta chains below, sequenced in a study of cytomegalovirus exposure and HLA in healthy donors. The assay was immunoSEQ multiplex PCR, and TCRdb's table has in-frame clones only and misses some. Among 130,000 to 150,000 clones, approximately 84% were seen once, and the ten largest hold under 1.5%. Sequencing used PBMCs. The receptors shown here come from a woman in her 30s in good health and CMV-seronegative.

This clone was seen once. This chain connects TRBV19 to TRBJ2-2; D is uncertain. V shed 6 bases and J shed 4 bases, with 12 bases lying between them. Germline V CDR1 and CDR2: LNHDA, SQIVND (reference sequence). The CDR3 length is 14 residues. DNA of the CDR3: TGTGCCAGTAGCACAGTCATCGGCACCGGGGAGCTGTTTTTT. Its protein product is CASSTVIGTGELFF.

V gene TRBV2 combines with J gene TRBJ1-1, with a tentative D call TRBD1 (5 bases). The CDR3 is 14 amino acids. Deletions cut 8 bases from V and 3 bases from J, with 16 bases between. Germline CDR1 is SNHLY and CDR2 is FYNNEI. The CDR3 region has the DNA TGTGCCAGCGGACCCCCAGGGTTTTACACTGAAGCTTTCTTT. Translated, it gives CASGPPGFYTEAFF.

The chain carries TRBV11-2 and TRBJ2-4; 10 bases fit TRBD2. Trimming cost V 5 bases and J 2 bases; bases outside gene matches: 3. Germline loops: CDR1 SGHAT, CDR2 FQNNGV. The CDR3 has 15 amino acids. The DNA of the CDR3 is TGTGCCAGCAGCCGAGCGGGGGGGTCCAAAAACATTCAGTACTTC. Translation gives CASSRAGGSKNIQYF.

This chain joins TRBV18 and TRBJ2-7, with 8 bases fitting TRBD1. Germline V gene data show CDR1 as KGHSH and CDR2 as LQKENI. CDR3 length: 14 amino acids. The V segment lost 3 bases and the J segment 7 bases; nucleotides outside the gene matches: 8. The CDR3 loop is CASSPSTGASEQYF. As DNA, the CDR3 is TGTGCCAGCTCACCTTCGACAGGGGCATCAGAGCAGTACTTC.

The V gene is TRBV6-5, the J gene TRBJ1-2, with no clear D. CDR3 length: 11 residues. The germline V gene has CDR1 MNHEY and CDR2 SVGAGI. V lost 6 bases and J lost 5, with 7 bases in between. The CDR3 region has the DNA TGTGCCAGCAGCCCCAATTATGGCTACACCTTC. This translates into CASSPNYGYTF.

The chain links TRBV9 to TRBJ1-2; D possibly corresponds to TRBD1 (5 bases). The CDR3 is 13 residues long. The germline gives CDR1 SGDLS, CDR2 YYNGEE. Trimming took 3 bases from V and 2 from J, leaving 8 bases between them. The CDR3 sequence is CASSAQGNYGYTF. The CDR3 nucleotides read TGTGCCAGCAGCGCCCAGGGAAACTATGGCTACACCTTC.

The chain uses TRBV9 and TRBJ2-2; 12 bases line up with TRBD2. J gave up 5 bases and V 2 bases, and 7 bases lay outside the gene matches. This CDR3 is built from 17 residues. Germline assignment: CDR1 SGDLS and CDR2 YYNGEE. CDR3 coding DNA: TGTGCCAGCAGCGTTCCACTAGCGGGGGGTGGGACCGGGGAGCTGTTTTTT. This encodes CASSVPLAGGGTGELFF. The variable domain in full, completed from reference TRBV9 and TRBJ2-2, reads DSGVTQTPKHLITATGQRVTLRCSPRSGDLSVYWYQQSLDQGLQFLIQYYNGEERAKGNILERFSAQQFPDLHSELNLSSLELGDSALYFCASSVPLAGGGTGELFFGEGSRLTVL.

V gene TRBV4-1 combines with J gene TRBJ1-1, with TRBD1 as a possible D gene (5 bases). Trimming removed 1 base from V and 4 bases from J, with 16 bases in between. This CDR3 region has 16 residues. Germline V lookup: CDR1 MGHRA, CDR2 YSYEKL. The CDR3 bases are TGCGCCAGCAGCCAAGCCTTTGAGCAGGGCGGCACTGAAGCTTTCTTT. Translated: CASSQAFEQGGTEAFF.

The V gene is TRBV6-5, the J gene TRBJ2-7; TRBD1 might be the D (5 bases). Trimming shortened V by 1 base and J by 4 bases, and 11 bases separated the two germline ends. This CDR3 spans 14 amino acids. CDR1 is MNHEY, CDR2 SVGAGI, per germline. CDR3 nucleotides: TGTGCCAGCAGTTACTATTTCTCAGGGTACGAGCAGTACTTC. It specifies CASSYYFSGYEQYF.

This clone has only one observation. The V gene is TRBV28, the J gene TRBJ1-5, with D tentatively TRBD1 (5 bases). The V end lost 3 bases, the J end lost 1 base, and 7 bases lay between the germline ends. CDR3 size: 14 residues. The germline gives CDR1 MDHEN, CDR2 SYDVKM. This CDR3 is CASSFGGSNQPQHF. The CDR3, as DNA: TGTGCCAGCAGTTTCGGGGGAAGCAATCAGCCCCAGCATTTT.

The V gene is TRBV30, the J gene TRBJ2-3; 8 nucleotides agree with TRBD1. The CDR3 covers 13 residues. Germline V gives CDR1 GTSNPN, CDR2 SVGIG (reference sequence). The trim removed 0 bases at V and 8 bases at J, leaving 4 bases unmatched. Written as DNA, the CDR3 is TGTGCCTGGAGTGTACTAGGACAGGGTACGCAGTATTTT. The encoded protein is CAWSVLGQGTQYF.